The T cell receptor (beta chain) under discussion was sequenced for a study of blood T cells in healthy people across ages. Study-level findings and limits: Getting older went along with TCR beta diversity per million T cells dropping roughly linearly. Diversity of TCR beta correlated strongly with naive T cell percentage.

In the case of this clonotype: Antigen unknown.

Using a J-beta primer mix together with a sample-barcoded 5' primer, a second PCR was run for roughly 6 to 11 cycles. Each of the samples gave a minimum of 2.5 million paired-end reads that contained CDR3. MiXCR was run by TCRdb on the 5' RACE reads, yielding one entry per CDR3 protein. Among hundreds of thousands of distinct CDR3 sequences listed, roughly 50% were seen once. This CDR3 contains 16 residues. Germline loops: CDR1 SGHTA, CDR2 FQGNSA. V lost 1 base and J lost 5; bases outside the gene matches: 6. The chain joins TRBV7-2 to TRBJ2-3; the match to TRBD2 covers 10 bases. The TCR originated in a man aged 40-49 years in good health. Material: blood. The CDR3 DNA is TGTGCCAGCAGCTTAGAGCCTAGCGGGGGTAAAGATACGCAGTATTTT. Its translation is CASSLEPSGGKDTQYF.